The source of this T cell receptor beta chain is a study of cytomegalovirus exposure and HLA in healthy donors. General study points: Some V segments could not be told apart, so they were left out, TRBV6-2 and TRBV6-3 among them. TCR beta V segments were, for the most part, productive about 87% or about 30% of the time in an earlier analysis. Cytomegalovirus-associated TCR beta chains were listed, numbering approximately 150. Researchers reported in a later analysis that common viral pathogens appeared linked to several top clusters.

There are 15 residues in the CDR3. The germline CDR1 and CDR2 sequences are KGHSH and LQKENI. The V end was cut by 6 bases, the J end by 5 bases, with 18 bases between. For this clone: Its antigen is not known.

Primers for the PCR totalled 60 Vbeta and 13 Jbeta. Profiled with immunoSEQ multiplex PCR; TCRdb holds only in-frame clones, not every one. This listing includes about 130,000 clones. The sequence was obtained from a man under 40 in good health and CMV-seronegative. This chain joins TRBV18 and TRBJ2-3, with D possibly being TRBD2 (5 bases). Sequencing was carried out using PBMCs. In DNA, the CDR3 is TGTGCCAGCTCGGCTGGACCGCGAGCGGAAGATACGCAGTATTTT. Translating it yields CASSAGPRAEDTQYF.